The 4 T cell receptor beta chains in this list originate from one sample, sequenced in a study of radiation and T cells in renal cell carcinoma. Time point described: baseline pretreatment blood. Treatment denoted: 15 Gy SBRT to primary tumor, nephrectomy 4 weeks later. Clones were sequenced by immunoSEQ multiplex PCR, and TCRdb holds only the in-frame ones, with some missing. This table has approximately 110,000 clones, roughly four fifths appearing once. The starting material was blood, obtained from a patient whose treatment included radiotherapy and nephrectomy. The receptor set was obtained from a woman in her fifties or sixties with renal cell carcinoma.

This clone was detected once. This chain joins TRBV19 and TRBJ2-1; TRBD2 matches at 7 bases. V lost 3 bases to trimming and J lost 6 bases; unmatched junction nucleotides: 5. The CDR3 totals 14 residues. Germline V CDR1 and CDR2: LNHDA, SQIVND (reference sequence). The CDR3 sequence: CASSIGGGLNEQFF. In nucleotides, the CDR3 is TGTGCCAGTAGTATTGGCGGGGGACTCAATGAGCAGTTCTTC.

The V gene is TRBV5-4, the J gene TRBJ1-4, with D hard to call. CDR1 SGHNT and CDR2 YYREEE come from the germline V gene (reference sequence). With 3 bases removed from V and 8 bases from J, the gap between germline ends came to 11 bases. CDR3 length: 13 residues. CDR3 region: CASSSAKEEKLFF. The CDR3 nucleotides are TGTGCCAGCAGCTCCGCTAAGGAGGAAAAACTGTTTTTT. Full variable domain (rest looked up from reference TRBV5-4 and TRBJ1-4): ETGVTQSPTHLIKTRGQQVTLRCSSQSGHNTVSWYQQALGQGPQFIFQYYREEENGRGNFPPRFSGLQFPNYSSELNVNALELDDSALYLCASSSAKEEKLFFGSGTQLSVL.

This clone was observed a handful of times. The chain employs TRBV5-4 and TRBJ1-2; 8 bases are a match to TRBD1. The J segment lost 3 bases and the V segment lost 4 bases, leaving 2 bases of the junction unmatched. The CDR3 is 13 amino acids. Germline lookup yields CDR1 SGHNT and CDR2 YYREEE (reference sequence). For the CDR3, the DNA is TGTGCCAGCAGCGCGGACAGGGACTATGGCTACACCTTC. Translated: CASSADRDYGYTF.

This chain joins TRBV27 and TRBJ1-6; tentative D call: TRBD1 (5 bases). The CDR3 is made up of 16 amino acids. The V gene's germline CDR1 is MNHEY and CDR2 SMNVEV (reference sequence). V lost 3 bases and J lost 8, with 17 bases in between. CDR3 bases: TGTGCCAGCAGTTTCTTAGTAAGAGGGGCAGATTCACCCCTCCACTTT. This codes for CASSFLVRGADSPLHF.